Listed below are T cell receptor beta chains from one sample, sequenced in a study of T cells in Graves' hyperthyroidism and ophthalmopathy. TCRdb ran MiXCR on the multiplex PCR reads and lists one entry per CDR3 protein. The sample contains more than 600,000 distinct CDR3 sequences, around 15% of which appear only once. The source material was blood. Every receptor here comes from a man aged 18 to 29 with Graves' hyperthyroidism. Each CDR3 is given with its conserved first and last residue. A D gene is named only where the DNA matches it firmly.

cdr3_aa j_call d_call v_call
CAWSPSGGIRGYYGYTF TRBJ1-2 - TRBV30
CASSRGSEQYF TRBJ2-7 - TRBV19
CAWSRGQHNEQFF TRBJ2-1 - TRBV30
CAISESADTGELFF TRBJ2-2 - TRBV10-3
CASSSLPRPTGELFF TRBJ2-2 - TRBV7-3
CASSADRAATQYF TRBJ2-5 TRBD1 TRBV6-1
CASSSGQGGKDGYTF TRBJ1-2 TRBD1 TRBV5-1
CASSLGRISTYEQYF TRBJ2-7 - TRBV11-2
CASSPGEGSGANVLTF TRBJ2-6 - TRBV7-3
CATSRGSARETQYF TRBJ2-5 - TRBV15
CSVCGRLGTEAFF TRBJ1-1 - TRBV29-1
CSASPQGGLEAFF TRBJ1-1 - TRBV20-1
CAWTQGITEAFF TRBJ1-1 - TRBV30
CASSRGTHRNGYTF TRBJ1-2 - TRBV12-3/TRBV12-4
CASRAGTEEGYGYTF TRBJ1-2 - TRBV19
CASRTLKGAYEQYF TRBJ2-7 - TRBV27
CASSSEGLETQYF TRBJ2-5 - TRBV6-1
CASSAENSPLHF TRBJ1-6 - TRBV9
CASSLRTSGREQYF TRBJ2-7 TRBD2 TRBV5-1
CASSLGTSGRGEQFF TRBJ2-1 TRBD2 TRBV5-6
CASSLWLDAGAGANVLTF TRBJ2-6 TRBD2 TRBV28
CASSQGDRYSGANVLTF TRBJ2-6 TRBD1 TRBV4-3
CASSLRGTANTGELFF TRBJ2-2 - TRBV7-2
CASSPPLGGPNTGELFF TRBJ2-2 - TRBV18
CAISAGLAANTGELFF TRBJ2-2 TRBD2 TRBV10-3
CASSARARNYGYTF TRBJ1-2 - TRBV7-2
CSAPETGPNQPQHF TRBJ1-5 TRBD1 TRBV20-1
CASSVMTSGTYNEQFF TRBJ2-1 TRBD2 TRBV9
CASSLDFLMGGASYNEQFF TRBJ2-1 - TRBV5-5
CASSRRQGPYSYNEQFF TRBJ2-1 - TRBV7-8
CSAYGYNYGYTF TRBJ1-2 - TRBV20-1
CASSLEGARVITF TRBJ1-2 - TRBV7-2
CGILAGITGELFF TRBJ2-2 TRBD2 TRBV28
CASSEEGGNGYTF TRBJ1-2 - TRBV2
CASSRRRQGDQPQHF TRBJ1-5 TRBD1 TRBV12-3/TRBV12-4
CASSSYGDDTQYF TRBJ2-3 - TRBV7-9
CASSGVAGDLDTQYF TRBJ2-3 TRBD2 TRBV7-9
CASLATDTQYF TRBJ2-3 - TRBV7-9
CASSLALASQGGETQYF TRBJ2-5 - TRBV7-8
CASSLGTSGSIQYF TRBJ2-4 TRBD2 TRBV9
CASSSTSNTDTQYF TRBJ2-3 - TRBV2
CASSLEEGTDTQYF TRBJ2-3 - TRBV5-1
CASSIEAPITDTQYF TRBJ2-3 - TRBV19
CASSFRLGTSNEQFF TRBJ2-1 - TRBV7-9
CASSPGQAFSYEQYF TRBJ2-7 TRBD1 TRBV6-2/TRBV6-3
CASSLEPTTNEKLFF TRBJ1-4 - TRBV5-1
CASSLQRSSYEQYF TRBJ2-7 - TRBV7-2
CASSFSLAGTETQYF TRBJ2-5 TRBD2 TRBV5-1
CASSLTQGGPQPQHF TRBJ1-5 TRBD1 TRBV12-3/TRBV12-4
CASSPRWGIPDTQYF TRBJ2-3 - TRBV5-1
CRVKGGYNEQFF TRBJ2-1 - TRBV20-1
CASSLAGGGRGTQYF TRBJ2-5 - TRBV7-2
CASTLRTGEDGYTF TRBJ1-2 TRBD1 TRBV27